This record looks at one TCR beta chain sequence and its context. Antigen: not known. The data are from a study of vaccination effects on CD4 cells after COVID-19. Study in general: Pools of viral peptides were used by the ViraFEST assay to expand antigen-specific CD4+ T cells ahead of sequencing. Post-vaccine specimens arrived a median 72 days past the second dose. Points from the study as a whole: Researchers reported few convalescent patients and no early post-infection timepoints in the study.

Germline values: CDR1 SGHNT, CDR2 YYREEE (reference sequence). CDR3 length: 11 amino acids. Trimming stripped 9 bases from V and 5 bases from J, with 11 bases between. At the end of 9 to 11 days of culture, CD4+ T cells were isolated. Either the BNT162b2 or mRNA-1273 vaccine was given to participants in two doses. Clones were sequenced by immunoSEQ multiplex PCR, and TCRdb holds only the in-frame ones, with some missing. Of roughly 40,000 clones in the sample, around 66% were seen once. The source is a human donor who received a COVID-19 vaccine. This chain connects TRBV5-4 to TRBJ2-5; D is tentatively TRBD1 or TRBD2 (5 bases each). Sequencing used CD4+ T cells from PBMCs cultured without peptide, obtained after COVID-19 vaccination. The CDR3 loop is CAMTERETQYF. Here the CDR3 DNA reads TGTGCCATGACAGAGCGGGAGACCCAGTACTTC.